This TCR beta chain originates from a study of cytomegalovirus exposure and HLA in healthy donors. General study findings and limits: In a later analysis, TCR beta V- and J-gene trimming showed a link to a missense DCLRE1C variant. The study labeled 150 or so TCR beta chains cytomegalovirus-associated. Most TCR sequences were rare, but some public TCRs occurred in many donors.

Notes on this clone: Its antigen is unidentified.

The V and J ends lost 5 bases and 3 bases, in that order; junction bases with no gene match: 7. Germline CDR1 is SEHNR and CDR2 is FQNEAQ (reference sequence). CDR3 length equals 15 residues. Primers: 60 Vbeta forward and 13 Jbeta reverse. Clones were sequenced by immunoSEQ multiplex PCR, and TCRdb holds only the in-frame ones, with some missing. The sample carries over 130,000 clones, about three quarters recorded once. Sequenced input: PBMCs. The rearrangement joins TRBV7-9 to TRBJ2-1; 7 bases match TRBD1. This receptor was taken from a woman between 25 and 40 years old in good health and CMV-seronegative. This CDR3 is CASSTGQTVYNEQFF. The CDR3 bases are TGTGCCAGCAGCACGGGACAGACAGTCTACAATGAGCAGTTCTTC.